These T cell receptor beta chains were read from a single sample in a study of T cells in localized non-small cell lung cancer. The assay was immunoSEQ multiplex PCR, and TCRdb's table has in-frame clones only and misses some. In the table there are 45,000 or so clones, roughly 91% of which are singletons. The source was PBMCs, collected before any cancer treatment. The receptors stem from a woman aged 40 to 75 with stage II lung adenocarcinoma. Each CDR3 is given with its conserved first and last residue. The order of the fields is D gene, clone size, V gene, J gene, CDR3 length, CDR3 protein. The D gene is left open where the match is weak. Rows may omit the clone size; those that give it use once, few, many or a size class.

TRBD2	NA	TRBV6-5	TRBJ2-2	14	CASKGGRASGELFF
TRBD1	NA	TRBV5-1	TRBJ1-6	15	CASSSRQGRDSPLHF
NA	NA	TRBV4-2	TRBJ1-1	13	CASREQGNTEAFF
NA	NA	TRBV5-6	TRBJ1-4	14	CASSKVATNEKLFF
NA	NA	TRBV28	TRBJ1-2	14	CASSPPGQGYGYTF
TRBD2	NA	TRBV9	TRBJ2-1	15	CASSVGTSAYNEQFF
NA	few	TRBV11-2	TRBJ2-5	15	CASSRPTGDQETQYF
NA	NA	TRBV28	TRBJ1-4	14	CASRSEGHWKKLFF
TRBD1	NA	TRBV28	TRBJ1-5	16	CASSRGDRAGNQPQHF
NA	NA	TRBV6-5	TRBJ1-4	16	CASSYQGGTPNEKLFF
TRBD1	NA	TRBV5-4	TRBJ2-5	14	CASSLQGAQETQYF
NA	NA	TRBV7-9	TRBJ1-1	15	CASSLGGGQNTEAFF
NA	once	TRBV5-1	TRBJ1-5	15	CASSLGIGEGQPQHF
NA	NA	TRBV28	TRBJ2-2	14	CASTRQGWTGELFF
TRBD1	NA	TRBV6-6	TRBJ2-7	14	CASRQRDRNYEQYF
TRBD1	NA	TRBV11-3	TRBJ2-5	15	CASSLGQGVQETQYF
NA	once	TRBV18	TRBJ1-3	14	CASSPDAAGNTIYF
NA	NA	TRBV9	TRBJ1-3	14	CASSVGRDGNTIYF
TRBD2	NA	TRBV6-6	TRBJ2-1	13	CASQREVLTGQFF
TRBD1	NA	TRBV19	TRBJ1-5	16	CASSPRDRGQDQPQHF
NA	NA	TRBV19	TRBJ2-1	15	CASSISGETYNEQFF
NA	NA	TRBV5-5	TRBJ2-3	14	CASSLLGSTDTQYF
TRBD1	NA	TRBV6-5	TRBJ1-3	14	CASSPRTGSNTIYF
NA	NA	TRBV28	TRBJ1-1	14	CASLGMGRNTEAFF
NA	NA	TRBV19	TRBJ1-5	15	CASSTQANSNQPQHF
TRBD1	few	TRBV10-1	TRBJ2-1	13	CATSGQAMGEQFF
NA	NA	TRBV5-4	TRBJ1-2	13	CASSWDVNYGYTF
NA	NA	TRBV2	TRBJ2-7	15	CASTSPGGPGYEQYF
NA	NA	TRBV2	TRBJ2-5	16	CASSTRTSGRTETQYF
NA	NA	TRBV28	TRBJ1-1	13	CATCSGRRTEAFF
NA	once	TRBV6-6	TRBJ1-3	13	CASSQLSGNTIYF
NA	NA	TRBV6-4	TRBJ2-2	12	CASRGEAGELFF
NA	once	TRBV29-1	TRBJ2-7	12	CSVAGEAYEQYF
NA	NA	TRBV2	TRBJ2-3	14	CASKGGISTDTQYF
TRBD1	NA	TRBV2	TRBJ1-1	14	CASITRGLRAEAFF
NA	NA	TRBV6-1	TRBJ2-7	14	CASSEVGLKYEQYF
TRBD1	few	TRBV2	TRBJ1-5	14	CASRADRGSQPQHF
TRBD1	NA	TRBV19	TRBJ1-5	17	CASSVTTGGVWDQPQHF
TRBD1	NA	TRBV18	TRBJ2-1	16	CASSPMGQFNYNEQFF
TRBD1	once	TRBV29-1	TRBJ1-2	12	CSVATGNYGYTF
TRBD1	NA	TRBV27	TRBJ2-7	14	CASRRDRANYEQYF
NA	NA	TRBV12-5	TRBJ1-5	17	CASGLRQPPYSNQPQHF